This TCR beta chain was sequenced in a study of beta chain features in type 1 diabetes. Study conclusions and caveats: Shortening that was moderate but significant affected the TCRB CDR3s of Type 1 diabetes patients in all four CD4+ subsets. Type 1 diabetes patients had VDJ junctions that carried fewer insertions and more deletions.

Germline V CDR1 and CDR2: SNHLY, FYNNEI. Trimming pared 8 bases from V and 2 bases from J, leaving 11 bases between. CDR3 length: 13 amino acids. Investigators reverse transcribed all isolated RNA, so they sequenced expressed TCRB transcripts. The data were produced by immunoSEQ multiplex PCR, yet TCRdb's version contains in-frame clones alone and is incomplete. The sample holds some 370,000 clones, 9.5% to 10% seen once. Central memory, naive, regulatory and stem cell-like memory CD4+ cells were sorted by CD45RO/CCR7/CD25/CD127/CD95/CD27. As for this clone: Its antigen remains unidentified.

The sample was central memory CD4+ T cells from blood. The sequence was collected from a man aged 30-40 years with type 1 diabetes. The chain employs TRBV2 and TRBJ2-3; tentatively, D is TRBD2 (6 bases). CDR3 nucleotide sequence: TGTGCCAGCCGGGACTTTCACACAGATACGCAGTATTTT. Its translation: CASRDFHTDTQYF.